This T cell receptor beta chain was sequenced in a study of blood T cell repertoires in COVID-19 (dated by TCRdb to the early 2020s). Describing the broader study: Collaborator samples came from the United States, Italy and Spain and covered acute and convalescent phases of COVID-19. Deeply sampled blood TCRbeta repertoires from subjects exposed to, actively infected with, or recovered from COVID-19 were included in the dataset. Sample metadata almost always included a de-identified subject ID, COVID-19 status, age in years and sex. The samples were drawn from the first 160 participants of the ongoing ImmuneRACE study and from 950 to 1,500 subjects provided by 6 global collaborators. The prospective study material was composed of cDNA or gDNA derived from T cells, B-cell-depleted T cells, or PBMCs. Where HLA class I and class II types were available, the types were taken from metadata supplied by the sample provider, not from assay-based typing. The repertoires were released in a freely available public database meant as a resource for research on the immune response to SARS-CoV-2.

Summary of the overall study and its limitations: The quantity of clinical and demographic metadata differed by source and by participant and was supplied without curation.

About this clone: This clone's antigen is unknown. No per-base quality is available; no much larger clone lies one base away.

TCRbeta CDR3 regions were amplified from genomic DNA using the immunoSEQ Assay, a bias-controlled multiplex PCR. Per the source publication's procedure: Within the assay, amplification of reference gene primers was used to estimate how many nucleated cells each sample contained. To quantify the absolute abundance of each unique TCRbeta CDR3 rearrangement, sequence reads were collapsed and filtered. For each sample, productive Simpson clonality was calculated as the square root of Simpson's diversity index over productive rearrangements. TCRdb retrieved this table from immuneACCESS and kept in-frame rearrangements only. Not all clones are present; in checked studies, unresolved V genes account for under half, and no reason is known for the remainder. Clone size and V and J calls were adopted from that table, with D and trimming inferred from the DNA. This sample holds about 380,000 clones; approximately 90% were observed only once. The ten biggest clones cover approximately 1.2% of the sample.

Participants in the prospective study were enrolled through a virtual design, were aged roughly 18 to 100 years, and lived in roughly 25 United States geographic areas. In the prospective study, participants were assigned to cohorts based on the clinical history participants reported in a screening survey and a study questionnaire. ImmuneRACE Cohort 3 recovered participants were defined by two consecutive negative NP/OP PCR tests, healthcare professional clearance, or symptom resolution. In the prospective study, whole blood, serum and a nasopharyngeal or oropharyngeal swab were collected from each participant by mobile phlebotomists. Participants in the prospective study had the option to provide additional blood draws and questionnaires over a 2-month period. Prospective study blood samples were shipped either frozen or at room temperature before DNA extraction. Specimen: PBMCs or T cells enriched from blood (not recorded which). This TCR was recovered from a woman in her late teens or twenties who had recovered from COVID-19.

The DNA sequence is given as TGTGCCAGCTCACCTATAGTCGGTGGAAACACCATATATTTT. Its amino acids are CASSPIVGGNTIYF. The chain is assembled from TRBV18 and TRBJ1-3; no D gene call is confident. CDR1 KGHSH and CDR2 LQKENI were looked up in the germline V gene. V sheds 3 bases and J sheds 3 bases, leaving 9 bases between their ends. Including the terminal cysteine and phenylalanine, the CDR3 comprises 14 residues. The CDR3 DNA has 42 bases and is translated from base 1.